This T cell receptor beta chain stems from a study of neurological immune-mediated disorders. In this sample, this clonotype turned up many times. What it binds is unknown. Study conclusions and caveats: Phylogenetically, 18 of 34 multiple sclerosis patients' repertoires fell into one related-CDR3 cluster, a possible signature.

TCRdb reprocessed the 5' RACE reads via MiXCR and lists one record per CDR3 protein. The sample records 87,000 or so distinct CDR3 sequences, around 3.5% being singletons. The sequencing input was PBMCs. This receptor was identified in a woman aged 50 to 60 with multiple sclerosis.

The CDR3 loop reads CASSLNDRGLEDTQYF. The DNA for the CDR3 is TGTGCCAGCAGTCTTAACGACAGGGGGCTCGAAGATACGCAGTATTTT. The rearrangement joins TRBV6-6 to TRBJ2-3; 10 positions match TRBD1. This CDR3 spans 16 amino acids. Trimming at V came to 5 bases and at J to 5 bases, leaving 10 bases not matched to a gene. The germline V gene encodes CDR1 MNHNY and CDR2 SVGAGI (reference sequence).